The clone carrying this TCR beta chain occurred a few times. Its specificity is not known. Absence of ophthalmopathy progression within 18 months defined stable Graves' hyperthyroidism. The germline V and J ends were trimmed by 2 bases and 3 bases, with 10 bases remaining between them. In germline, CDR1 is MNHEY, CDR2 SVGAGI. The CDR3 sequence is 14 residues long. Template material for amplifying TCR beta CDR3 regions consisted of RNA transcripts. With the HTBI primer set, the TCR CDR3 went through a first round of RT-PCR. TCRdb processed the multiplex PCR reads anew with MiXCR; each CDR3 protein has one entry. Of just under 750,000 distinct CDR3 sequences in the sample, roughly a third were seen once. This sample stems from a study of T cells in Graves' hyperthyroidism and ophthalmopathy. The study, taken as a whole, reports: The majority of expanded thyroid clonotypes above 0.001 also appeared in blood. For ophthalmopathy, model prediction preceded onset by a median about 6.2 months.

The material sequenced was blood. This TCR came from a woman aged 40 to 55 with Graves' hyperthyroidism. V usage is TRBV6-5 and J usage is TRBJ1-2; tentative D call: TRBD1 (6 bases). As DNA, the CDR3 is TGTGCCAGCAGTTACACCAACAGGGACTATGGCTACACCTTC. It encodes CASSYTNRDYGYTF.